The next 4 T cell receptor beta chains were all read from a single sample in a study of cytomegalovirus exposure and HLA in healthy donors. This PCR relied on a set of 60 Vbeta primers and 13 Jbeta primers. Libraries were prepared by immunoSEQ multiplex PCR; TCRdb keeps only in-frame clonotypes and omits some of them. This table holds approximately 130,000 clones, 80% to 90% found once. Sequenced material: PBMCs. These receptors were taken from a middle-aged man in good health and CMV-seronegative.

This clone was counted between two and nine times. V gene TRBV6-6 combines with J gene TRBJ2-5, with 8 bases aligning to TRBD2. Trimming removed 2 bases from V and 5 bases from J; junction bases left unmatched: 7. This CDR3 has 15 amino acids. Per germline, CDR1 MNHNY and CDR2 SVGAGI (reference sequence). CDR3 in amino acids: CASSYIDSGGETQYF. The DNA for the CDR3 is TGTGCCAGCAGTTACATAGATTCGGGGGGGGAGACCCAGTACTTC.

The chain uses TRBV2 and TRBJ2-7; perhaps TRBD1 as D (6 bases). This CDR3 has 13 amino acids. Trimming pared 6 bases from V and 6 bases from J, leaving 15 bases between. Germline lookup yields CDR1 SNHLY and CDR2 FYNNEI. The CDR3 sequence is CASSVGQNSEQYF. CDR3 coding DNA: TGTGCCAGCAGCGTCGGACAGAACTCCGAGCAGTACTTC.

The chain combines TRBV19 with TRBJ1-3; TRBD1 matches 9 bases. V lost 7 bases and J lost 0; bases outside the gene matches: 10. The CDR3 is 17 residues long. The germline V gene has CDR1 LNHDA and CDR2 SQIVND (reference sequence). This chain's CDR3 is CASTNYRDRVSGNTIYF. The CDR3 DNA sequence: TGTGCCAGTACCAACTACCGGGACAGGGTCTCTGGAAACACCATATATTTT. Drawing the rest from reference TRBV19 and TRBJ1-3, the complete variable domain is DGGITQSPKYLFRKEGQNVTLSCEQNLNHDAMYWYRQDPGQGLRLIYYSQIVNDFQKGDIAEGYSVSREKKESFPLTVTSAQKNPTAFYLCASTNYRDRVSGNTIYFGEGSWLTVV.

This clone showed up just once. The CDR3 coding sequence is TGTGCCAGCAGCTTTATCGGGGTGAATCAGCCCCAGCATTTT. This codes for CASSFIGVNQPQHF. The chain uses TRBV5-5 and TRBJ1-5; D unresolved. V gave up 2 bases and J gave up 4 bases, with 10 bases separating them. The CDR3 contains 14 residues. Germline loops: CDR1 SGHKS, CDR2 YYEKEE (reference sequence). Full variable domain (rest looked up from reference TRBV5-5 and TRBJ1-5): DAGVTQSPTHLIKTRGQQVTLRCSPISGHKSVSWYQQVLGQGPQFIFQYYEKEERGRGNFPDRFSARQFPNYSSELNVNALLLGDSALYLCASSFIGVNQPQHFGDGTRLSIL.